These 16 T cell receptor beta chains were all obtained from the same sample, sequenced in a study of T cell changes during pregnancy in multiple sclerosis. TCRdb keeps only in-frame clones here, not all; method: immunoSEQ multiplex PCR. The data show 95,000 to 100,000 clones, approximately 92% seen once. Here the sequenced sample was peripheral blood, taken in the second trimester of pregnancy. The receptors here all came from a female donor with multiple sclerosis, enrolled in a pregnancy study.

The chain joins TRBV11-2 to TRBJ1-5; D may be TRBD1 (6 bases). Germline-derived CDR1 and CDR2 are SGHAT and FQNNGV. CDR3 length: 13 residues. The V end lost 7 bases, the J end lost 6 bases, and 13 bases lay between the germline ends. CDR3 sequence (DNA): TGTGCCAGCAACTCAGGGGTAGGTCAGCCCCAGCATTTT. As protein: CASNSGVGQPQHF.

The chain recombines TRBV7-9 with TRBJ1-4; TRBD1 is a possible D gene (5 bases). The germline gives CDR1 SEHNR, CDR2 FQNEAQ (reference sequence). V was pared by 5 bases and J by 5 bases, with 12 bases between. The CDR3 sequence is 14 residues long. The chain's CDR3 is CASSPLRGNEKLFF. The CDR3 DNA follows: TGTGCCAGCAGCCCCCTAAGGGGCAATGAAAAACTGTTTTTT.

V gene TRBV7-2 combines with J gene TRBJ2-3; D gene unclear. The V gene lost 3 bases and the J gene lost 2 bases, with 18 bases spanning the gap. The CDR3 runs to 17 residues. Germline lookup yields CDR1 SGHTA and CDR2 FQGNSA. Here the CDR3 DNA reads TGTGCCAGCAGCTTGAGGCCTTGGCCAGCCTACACAGATACGCAGTATTTT. It yields the protein CASSLRPWPAYTDTQYF.

This clone has a single count. The rearrangement joins TRBV30 to TRBJ1-1; possibly TRBD1 for D (6 bases). V was clipped by 0 bases and J by 11 bases, with 16 bases between them. This CDR3 spans 13 amino acids. Per germline, CDR1 GTSNPN and CDR2 SVGIG (reference sequence). The CDR3 region is CAWSVLQTGHAFF. Written as DNA, the CDR3 is TGTGCCTGGAGTGTACTTCAAACAGGGCATGCTTTCTTT.

The chain carries TRBV5-4 and TRBJ2-2, with TRBD2 identical over 13 bases. This CDR3 region has 16 residues. Trimming removed 2 bases from V and 4 bases from J; junction bases left unmatched: 2. Germline CDR1 reads SGHNT; CDR2 reads YYREEE (reference sequence). The CDR3 loop is CASSFWTSGSTGELFF. CDR3 bases: TGTGCCAGCAGCTTTTGGACTAGCGGGAGCACCGGGGAGCTGTTTTTT. Based on the CDR3 plus reference TRBV5-4 and TRBJ2-2, the full variable domain is ETGVTQSPTHLIKTRGQQVTLRCSSQSGHNTVSWYQQALGQGPQFIFQYYREEENGRGNFPPRFSGLQFPNYSSELNVNALELDDSALYLCASSFWTSGSTGELFFGEGSRLTVL.

The chain combines TRBV19 with TRBJ2-4, with 10 bases matching TRBD2. The CDR3 runs to 14 residues. V lost 1 base, J lost 8 bases, and 2 bases stayed unmatched. Germline CDR1 is LNHDA and CDR2 is SQIVND (reference sequence). The CDR3 loop is CASSIASGRDIQYF. CDR3 coding DNA: TGTGCCAGTAGTATAGCCAGCGGGAGGGACATTCAGTACTTC.

The rearrangement joins TRBV29-1 to TRBJ2-3, with 9 bases lining up with TRBD1. The germline gives CDR1 SQVTM, CDR2 ANQGSEA. The V gene end was trimmed by 3 bases and the J gene end by 3 bases; junction bases not matched to a gene: 13. The CDR3 has 17 amino acids. The CDR3 region has the DNA TGCAGCGTTGAGGACCCTGGAGCCGGGACAGGGACAGATACGCAGTATTTT. Translation gives CSVEDPGAGTGTDTQYF.

V is TRBV5-6 and J is TRBJ2-3, with a weak D call TRBD1 (6 bases). This CDR3 has 14 amino acids. The V gene's germline CDR1 is SGHDT and CDR2 YYEEEE. Trimming removed 4 bases from V and 1 base from J, with 10 bases in between. This chain's CDR3 is CASSPDRRTDTQYF. In nucleotides, the CDR3 is TGTGCCAGCAGCCCGGACAGACGCACAGATACGCAGTATTTT.

This sequence joins TRBV5-4 and TRBJ2-2, with TRBD2 matching 7 bases. CDR1 is SGHNT and CDR2 is YYREEE in the germline V gene (reference sequence). This CDR3 spans 18 amino acids. V lost 0 bases to trimming and J lost 6 bases; unmatched junction nucleotides: 14. The CDR3 protein is CASSLGGVAGDRAGELFF. The CDR3 nucleotides read TGTGCCAGCAGCTTGGGAGGTGTTGCGGGAGATCGGGCCGGGGAGCTGTTTTTT.

The rearrangement links TRBV5-1 to TRBJ1-1, with D possibly TRBD1 on 5 matching bases. The CDR3 is 15 amino acids. Trimming took off 0 bases at V and 0 bases at J, with 9 bases between the two ends. Germline V gene data show CDR1 as SGHRS and CDR2 as YFSETQ. CDR3 in DNA: TGCGCCAGCAGCTTGGTTTCAGGGATGAACACTGAAGCTTTCTTT. Its protein product is CASSLVSGMNTEAFF.

The chain is built from TRBV5-1 and TRBJ2-7, with TRBD1 matching over 7 bases. CDR3 length equals 13 residues. CDR1 is SGHRS, CDR2 YFSETQ, per germline. With V trimmed by 4 bases and J by 4 bases, 5 bases remained unmatched. CDR3 region: CASSDGQEYEQYF. In DNA form, the CDR3 reads TGCGCCAGCAGCGACGGACAGGAGTACGAGCAGTACTTC. Drawing the rest from reference TRBV5-1 and TRBJ2-7, the complete variable domain is KAGVTQTPRYLIKTRGQQVTLSCSPISGHRSVSWYQQTPGQGLQFLFEYFSETQRNKGNFPGRFSGRQFSNSRSEMNVSTLELGDSALYLCASSDGQEYEQYFGPGTRLTVT.

The CDR3 reads CASSDAGRTDTQYF. The DNA for the CDR3 is TGTGCCAGCAGTGACGCAGGGCGCACAGATACGCAGTATTTT. The chain carries TRBV2 and TRBJ2-3; TRBD1 might be the D (5 bases). The CDR3 is 14 residues long. The ends were cut back, 3 bases at V and 1 base at J, with 8 bases in the middle. Germline CDR1 reads SNHLY; CDR2 reads FYNNEI.

The chain recombines TRBV5-4 with TRBJ1-3, with a tentative D call TRBD1 (5 bases). Looked up from germline, CDR1 is SGHNT and CDR2 is YYREEE (reference sequence). The V end lost 4 bases, the J end lost 6 bases, and 20 bases lay between the germline ends. This CDR3 has 16 residues. The CDR3 loop reads CASSQDFQGGENTIYF. The DNA of the CDR3 is TGTGCCAGCAGCCAAGATTTTCAGGGAGGGGAAAACACCATATATTTT.

J is TRBJ1-1 and V is TRBV5-6; tentative D call: TRBD1 (6 bases). Germline assignment: CDR1 SGHDT and CDR2 YYEEEE. CDR3 length: 14 residues. Trimming removed 7 bases at V and 4 bases at J, with 17 bases between. The CDR3 DNA follows: TGTGCCAGCCAGCTTGGGGGAGGGGGCACTGAAGCTTTCTTT. It yields the protein CASQLGGGGTEAFF.

This sequence joins TRBV15 and TRBJ1-3; TRBD1 matches at 7 bases. The germline V gene encodes CDR1 LNHNV and CDR2 YYDKDF (reference sequence). Trimming cost V 1 base and J 5 bases; bases outside gene matches: 11. This CDR3 contains 17 residues. CDR3 nucleotide sequence: TGTGCCACCAGCAGAGTCGTCTTAGGGGACAGACGAAACACCATATATTTT. Protein: CATSRVVLGDRRNTIYF.

This chain uses TRBV27 with TRBJ1-5; 7 bases agree with TRBD1. Germline V lookup: CDR1 MNHEY, CDR2 SMNVEV (reference sequence). The V segment lost 6 bases and the J segment 3 bases; nucleotides outside the gene matches: 5. The CDR3 has 14 residues. CDR3 sequence reads: CASRKGQNNQPQHF. The CDR3 DNA reads as TGTGCCAGCAGGAAGGGACAGAACAATCAGCCCCAGCATTTT.